Sequencing of this T cell receptor (beta chain) was carried out in a study of patients and donors after allogeneic stem cell transplantation. The V end was cut by 0 bases, the J end by 4 bases, with 18 bases between. The CDR3 contains 17 residues. The germline V gene has CDR1 SGHVS and CDR2 FNYEAQ. Each CDR3 protein gets one entry after TCRdb re-called the RT-PCR reads with MiXCR. The sample lists about 960,000 distinct CDR3 sequences, approximately 18% occurring once. The J gene is TRBJ1-2, the V gene TRBV7-6, with D possibly TRBD1 on 6 matching bases. Source material: blood, either unsorted or a sorted T cell fraction (not recorded which). The receptor was isolated from a human donor who was either an allogeneic HSCT recipient or a stem cell or donor lymphocyte infusion donor (not recorded which). It is not recorded whose cells these are; they may come from a transplant donor. CDR3 in DNA: TGTGCCAGCAGCTTAGCGTGGGGGCTGGTACAGTCCTATGGCTACACCTTC. Protein product: CASSLAWGLVQSYGYTF.